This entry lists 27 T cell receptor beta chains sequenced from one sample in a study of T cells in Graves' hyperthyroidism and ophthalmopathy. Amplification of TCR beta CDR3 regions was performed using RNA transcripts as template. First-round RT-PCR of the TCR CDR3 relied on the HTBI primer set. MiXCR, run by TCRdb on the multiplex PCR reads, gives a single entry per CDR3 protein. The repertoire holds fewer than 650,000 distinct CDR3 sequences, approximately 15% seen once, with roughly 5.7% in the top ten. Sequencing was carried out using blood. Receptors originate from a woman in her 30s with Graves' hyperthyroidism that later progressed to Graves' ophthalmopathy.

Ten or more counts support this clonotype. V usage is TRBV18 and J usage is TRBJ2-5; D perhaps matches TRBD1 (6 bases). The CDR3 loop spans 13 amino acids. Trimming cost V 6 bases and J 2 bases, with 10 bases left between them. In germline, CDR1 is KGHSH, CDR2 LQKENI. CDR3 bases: TGTGCCAGCTCCATGGACAGACAAGAGACCCAGTACTTC. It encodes CASSMDRQETQYF.

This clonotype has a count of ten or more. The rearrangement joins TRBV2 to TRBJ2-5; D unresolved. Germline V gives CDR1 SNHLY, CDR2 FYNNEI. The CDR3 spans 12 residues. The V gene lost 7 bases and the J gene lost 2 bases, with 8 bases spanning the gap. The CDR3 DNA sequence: TGTGCCAGCACTCCATTACAAGAGACCCAGTACTTC. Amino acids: CASTPLQETQYF.

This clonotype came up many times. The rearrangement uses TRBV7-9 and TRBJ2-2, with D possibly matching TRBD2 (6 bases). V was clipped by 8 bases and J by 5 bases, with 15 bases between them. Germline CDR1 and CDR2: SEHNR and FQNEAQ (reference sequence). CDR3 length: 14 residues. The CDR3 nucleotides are TGTGCCAGCGCATTCCTAGCGATTACCGGGGAGCTGTTTTTT. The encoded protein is CASAFLAITGELFF.

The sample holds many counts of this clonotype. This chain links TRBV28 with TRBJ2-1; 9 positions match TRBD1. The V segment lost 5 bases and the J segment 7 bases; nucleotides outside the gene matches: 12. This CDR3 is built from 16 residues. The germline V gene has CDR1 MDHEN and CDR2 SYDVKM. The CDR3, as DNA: TGTGCCAGCAGTCTCGGGTCGGGACAGGGTCGAAATGAGCAGTTCTTC. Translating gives CASSLGSGQGRNEQFF.

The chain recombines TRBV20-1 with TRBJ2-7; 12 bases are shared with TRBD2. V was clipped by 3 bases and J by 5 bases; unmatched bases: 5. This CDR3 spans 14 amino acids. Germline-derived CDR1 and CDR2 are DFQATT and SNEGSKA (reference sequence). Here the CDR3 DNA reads TGCAGTGCTAGTCTAGCGGGAGGGCCGGACGAGCAGTACTTC. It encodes CSASLAGGPDEQYF.

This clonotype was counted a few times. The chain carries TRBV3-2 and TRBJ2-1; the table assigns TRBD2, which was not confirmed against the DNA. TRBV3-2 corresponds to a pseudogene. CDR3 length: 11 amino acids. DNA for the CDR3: TGTGCCCGCGTAACTAGCCCCGGGCAGTTCTTC. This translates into CARVTSPGQFF.

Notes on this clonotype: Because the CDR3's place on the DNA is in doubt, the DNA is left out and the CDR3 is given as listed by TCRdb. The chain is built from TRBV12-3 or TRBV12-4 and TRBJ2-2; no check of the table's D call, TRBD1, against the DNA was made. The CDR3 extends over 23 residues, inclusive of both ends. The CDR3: CASSLFAGLYEQYFGPDTGELFF.

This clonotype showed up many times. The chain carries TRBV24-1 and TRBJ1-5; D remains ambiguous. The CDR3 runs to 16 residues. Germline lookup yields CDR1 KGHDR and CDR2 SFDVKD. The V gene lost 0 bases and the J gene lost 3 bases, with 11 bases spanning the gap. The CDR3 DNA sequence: TGTGCCACCAGTGATTTGAATGGTAACTTCAATCAGCCCCAGCATTTT. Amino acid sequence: CATSDLNGNFNQPQHF.

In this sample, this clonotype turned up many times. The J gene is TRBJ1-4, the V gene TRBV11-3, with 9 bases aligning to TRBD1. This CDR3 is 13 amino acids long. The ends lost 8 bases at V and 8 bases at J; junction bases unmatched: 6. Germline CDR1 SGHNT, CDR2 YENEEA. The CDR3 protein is CASQNRGQEKLFF. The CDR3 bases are TGTGCCAGCCAGAACAGGGGGCAAGAAAAACTGTTTTTT.

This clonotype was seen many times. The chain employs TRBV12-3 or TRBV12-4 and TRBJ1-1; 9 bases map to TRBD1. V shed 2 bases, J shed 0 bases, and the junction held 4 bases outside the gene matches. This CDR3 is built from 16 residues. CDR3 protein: CASSLRTGALNTEAFF. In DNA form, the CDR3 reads TGTGCCAGCAGTTTAAGGACAGGGGCGCTGAACACTGAAGCTTTCTTT.

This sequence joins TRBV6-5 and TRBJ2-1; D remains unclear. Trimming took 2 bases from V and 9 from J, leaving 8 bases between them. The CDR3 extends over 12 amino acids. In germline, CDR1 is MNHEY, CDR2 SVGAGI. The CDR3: CASSYEESEQFF. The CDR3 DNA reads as TGTGCCAGCAGTTACGAAGAGAGTGAGCAGTTCTTC.

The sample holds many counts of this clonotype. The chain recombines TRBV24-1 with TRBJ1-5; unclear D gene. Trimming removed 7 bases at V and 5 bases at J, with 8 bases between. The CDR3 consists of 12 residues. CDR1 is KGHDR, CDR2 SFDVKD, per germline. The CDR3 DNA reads TGTGCCACCAGGGGCAAGGATCAGCCCCAGCATTTT. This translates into CATRGKDQPQHF.

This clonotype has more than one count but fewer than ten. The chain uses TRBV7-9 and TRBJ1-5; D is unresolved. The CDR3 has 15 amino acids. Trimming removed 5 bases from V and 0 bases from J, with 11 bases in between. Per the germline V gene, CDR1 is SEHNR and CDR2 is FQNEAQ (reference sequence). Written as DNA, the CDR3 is TGTGCCAGCAGCGCCCCCGGGGATAGCAATCAGCCCCAGCATTTT. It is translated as CASSAPGDSNQPQHF. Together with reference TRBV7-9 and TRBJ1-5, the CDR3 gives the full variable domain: DTGVSQNPRHKITKRGQNVTFRCDPISEHNRLYWYRQTLGQGPEFLTYFQNEAQLEKSRLLSDRFSAERPKGSFSTLEIQRTEQGDSAMYLCASSAPGDSNQPQHFGDGTRLSIL.

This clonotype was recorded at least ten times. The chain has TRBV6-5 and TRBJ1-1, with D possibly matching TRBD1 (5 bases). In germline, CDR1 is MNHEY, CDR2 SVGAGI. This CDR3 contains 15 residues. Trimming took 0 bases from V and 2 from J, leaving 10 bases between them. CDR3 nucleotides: TGTGCCAGCAGTTACTCGGCCCAGGGTAACACTGAAGCTTTCTTT. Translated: CASSYSAQGNTEAFF.

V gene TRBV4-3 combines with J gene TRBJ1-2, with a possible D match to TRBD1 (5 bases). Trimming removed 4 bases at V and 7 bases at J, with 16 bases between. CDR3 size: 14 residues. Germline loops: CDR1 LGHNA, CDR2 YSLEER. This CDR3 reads CASSLQTDTSGYTF. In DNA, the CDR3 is TGCGCCAGCAGCCTTCAGACAGACACGAGTGGCTACACCTTC.

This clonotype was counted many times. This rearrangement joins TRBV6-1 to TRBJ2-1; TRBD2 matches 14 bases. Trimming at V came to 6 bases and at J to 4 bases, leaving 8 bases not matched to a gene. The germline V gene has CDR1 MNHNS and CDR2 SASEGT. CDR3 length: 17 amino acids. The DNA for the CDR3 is TGTGCCAGCAGACTTGGGACTAGCGGGGGACCTTACAATGAGCAGTTCTTC. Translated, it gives CASRLGTSGGPYNEQFF.

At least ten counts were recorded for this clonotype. In DNA form, the CDR3 reads TGTGCTAGTGGTTGGCCCGATGAGGTAGCGGGAGATCTCAGCTTCTACGAGCAGTACTTC. Translating gives CASGWPDEVAGDLSFYEQYF. This chain links TRBV12-5 with TRBJ2-7; TRBD2 matches 9 bases. The CDR3 contains 20 residues. V gave up 4 bases and J gave up 3 bases; unmatched junction bases: 22. Germline CDR1 is LGHNT and CDR2 is FRNRAP.

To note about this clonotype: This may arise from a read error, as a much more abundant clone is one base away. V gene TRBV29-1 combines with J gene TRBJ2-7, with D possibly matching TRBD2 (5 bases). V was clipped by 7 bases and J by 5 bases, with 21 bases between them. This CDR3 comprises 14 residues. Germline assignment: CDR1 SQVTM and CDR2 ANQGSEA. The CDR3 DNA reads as TGCAGCGAAATTTGGATGGGAGCGGTTGACGAGCAGTACTTC. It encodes CSEIWMGAVDEQYF.

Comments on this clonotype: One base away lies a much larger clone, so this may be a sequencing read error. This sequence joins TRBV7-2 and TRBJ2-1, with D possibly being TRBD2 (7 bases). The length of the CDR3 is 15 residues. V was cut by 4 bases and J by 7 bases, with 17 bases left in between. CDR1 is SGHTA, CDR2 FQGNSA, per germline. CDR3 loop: CASSWTGGGVNEQFF. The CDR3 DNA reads TGTGCCAGCAGCTGGACTGGCGGGGGCGTGAATGAGCAGTTCTTC.

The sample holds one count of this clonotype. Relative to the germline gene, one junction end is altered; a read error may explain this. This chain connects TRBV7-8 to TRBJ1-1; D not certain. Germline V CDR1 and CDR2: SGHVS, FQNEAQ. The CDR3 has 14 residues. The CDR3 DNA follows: TGTGCCAGCAGCTTAGAAGGCAGCCCCACTGAAGATTTCTTT. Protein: CASSLEGSPTEDFF.

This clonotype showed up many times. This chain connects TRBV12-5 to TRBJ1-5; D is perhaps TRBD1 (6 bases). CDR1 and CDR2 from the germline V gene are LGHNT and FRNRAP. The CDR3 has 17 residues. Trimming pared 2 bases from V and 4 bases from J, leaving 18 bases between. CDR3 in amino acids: CASGLNLGGATNQPQHF. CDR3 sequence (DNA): TGTGCTAGTGGTTTGAACTTGGGGGGGGCGACGAATCAGCCCCAGCATTTT.

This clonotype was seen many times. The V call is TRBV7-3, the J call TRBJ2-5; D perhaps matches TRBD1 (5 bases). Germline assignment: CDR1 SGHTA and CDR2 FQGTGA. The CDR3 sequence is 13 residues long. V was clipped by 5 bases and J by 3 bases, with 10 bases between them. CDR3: CASSPQGKETQYF. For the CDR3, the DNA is TGTGCCAGCAGCCCCCAGGGAAAAGAGACCCAGTACTTC. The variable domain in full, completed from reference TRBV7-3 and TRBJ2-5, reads GAGVSQTPSNKVTEKGKYVELRCDPISGHTALYWYRQSLGQGPEFLIYFQGTGAADDSGLPNDRFFAVRPEGSVSTLKIQRTERGDSAVYLCASSPQGKETQYFGPGTRLLVL.

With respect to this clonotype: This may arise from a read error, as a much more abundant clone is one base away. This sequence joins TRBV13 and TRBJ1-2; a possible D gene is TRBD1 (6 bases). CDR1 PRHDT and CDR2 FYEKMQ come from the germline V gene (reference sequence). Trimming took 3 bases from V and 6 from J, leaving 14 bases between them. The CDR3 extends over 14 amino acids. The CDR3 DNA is TGTGCCAGCAGCTTCCGGGACGGGGGCCATGGCTACACCTTC. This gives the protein CASSFRDGGHGYTF.

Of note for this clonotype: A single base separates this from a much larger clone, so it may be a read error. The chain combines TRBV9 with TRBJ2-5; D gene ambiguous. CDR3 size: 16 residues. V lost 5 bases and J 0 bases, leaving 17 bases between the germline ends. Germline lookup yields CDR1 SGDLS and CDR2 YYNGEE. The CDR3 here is CASSLPYPLDQETQYF. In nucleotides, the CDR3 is TGTGCCAGCAGTTTACCCTACCCCTTGGACCAAGAGACCCAGTACTTC.

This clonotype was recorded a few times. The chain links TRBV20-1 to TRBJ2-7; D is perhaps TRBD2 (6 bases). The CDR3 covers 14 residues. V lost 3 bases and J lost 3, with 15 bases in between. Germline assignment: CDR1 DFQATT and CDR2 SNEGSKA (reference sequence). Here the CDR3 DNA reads TGCAGTGCTAGCCGCGGGGACTTCCTCTACGAGCAGTACTTC. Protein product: CSASRGDFLYEQYF.

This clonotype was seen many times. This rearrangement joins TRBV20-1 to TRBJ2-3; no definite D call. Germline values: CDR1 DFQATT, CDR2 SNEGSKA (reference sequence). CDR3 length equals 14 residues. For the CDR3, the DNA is TGCAGCCCCGGAATTGGGCTCTACACAGATACGCAGTATTTT. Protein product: CSPGIGLYTDTQYF.

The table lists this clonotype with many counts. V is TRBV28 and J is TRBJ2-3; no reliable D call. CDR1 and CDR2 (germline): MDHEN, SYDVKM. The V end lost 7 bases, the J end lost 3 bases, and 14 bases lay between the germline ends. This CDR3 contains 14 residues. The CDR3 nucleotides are TGTGCCAGCAATACCCGGGCGGCTACAGATACGCAGTATTTT. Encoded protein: CASNTRAATDTQYF. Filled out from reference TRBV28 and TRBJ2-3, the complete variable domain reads DVKVTQSSRYLVKRTGEKVFLECVQDMDHENMFWYRQDPGLGLRLIYFSYDVKMKEKGDIPEGYSVSREKKERFSLILESASTNQTSMYLCASNTRAATDTQYFGPGTRLTVL.